The 9 T cell receptor beta chains reported below all come from one sample, sequenced in a study of blood T cell repertoires in COVID-19. TCRdb's table, derived via immunoSEQ multiplex PCR, lists solely in-frame clones and lacks some. The table includes 110,000 to 150,000 clones, around 90% detected once. The sample was peripheral blood. All receptors come from a man aged 70-80 years with acute or convalescent COVID-19.

The rearrangement uses TRBV2 and TRBJ2-3, with 11 bases aligning to TRBD2. CDR1 and CDR2 (germline): SNHLY, FYNNEI. V trimming: 6 bases; J trimming: 8 bases; junction bases outside the gene matches: 13. CDR3 length: 16 amino acids. DNA for the CDR3: TGTGCCAGCAGCGAAACCGGGACTAGCGGTCGGGGTACGCAGTATTTT. Translated: CASSETGTSGRGTQYF.

Only a few counts were recorded for this clone. The V and J genes are TRBV6-5 and TRBJ1-2; D ambiguous. V was cut by 0 bases and J by 1 base, with 9 bases left in between. Germline-derived CDR1 and CDR2 are MNHEY and SVGAGI. This CDR3 has 15 residues. CDR3 nucleotides: TGTGCCAGCAGTTACTCGAATCGGGGTAACTATGGCTACACCTTC. This sequence encodes CASSYSNRGNYGYTF.

The chain uses TRBV10-3 and TRBJ1-1; tentatively, D is TRBD1 (6 bases). CDR1 is ENHRY, CDR2 SYGVKD, per germline. Trimming removed 2 bases at V and 3 bases at J, with 13 bases between. This CDR3 comprises 15 residues. CDR3 sequence (DNA): TGTGCCATCAGTGAGGGGACACGGGGGGACACTGAAGCTTTCTTT. Translated, it gives CAISEGTRGDTEAFF.

The chain is built from TRBV3-1 (or the pseudogene TRBV3-2) and TRBJ1-1; a weak D match, TRBD1 (6 bases). Looked up from germline, CDR1 is LGHDT and CDR2 is YNNKEL (reference sequence). The CDR3 runs 17 residues. Trimming left V 9 bases short and J 3 bases short, with 26 bases between. CDR3 amino acids: CARVRTRIGQTYTEAFF. The CDR3 DNA reads as TGTGCCAGAGTTCGCACCCGAATAGGACAGACTTACACTGAAGCTTTCTTT.

The V and J genes are TRBV19 and TRBJ1-3; D not certain. CDR3 size: 14 residues. V was shortened by 3 bases and J by 4 bases, with 10 bases between the two germline ends. Per germline, CDR1 LNHDA and CDR2 SQIVND (reference sequence). The CDR3 region is CASSIRPTGNTIYF. CDR3 coding DNA: TGTGCCAGTAGTATCCGACCGACAGGAAACACCATATATTTT.

The rearrangement uses TRBV2 and TRBJ2-7; D unresolved. The CDR3 runs 12 residues. V gave up 1 base and J gave up 6 bases, with 7 bases separating them. Germline assignment: CDR1 SNHLY and CDR2 FYNNEI. CDR3 DNA: TGTGCCAGCAGTGAAGGGTACAGCGAGCAGTACTTC. This gives the protein CASSEGYSEQYF.

The chain uses TRBV19 and TRBJ2-3; 7 nucleotides line up with TRBD2. In germline, CDR1 is LNHDA, CDR2 SQIVND (reference sequence). This CDR3 has 14 amino acids. V lost 4 bases and J lost 8; bases outside the gene matches: 9. The CDR3, as DNA: TGTGCCAGTAGTACCACCCTAGGGGAGGGTACGCAGTATTTT. Translating gives CASSTTLGEGTQYF.

This clone was counted once. The chain joins TRBV13 to TRBJ1-1, with D tentatively TRBD1 (5 bases). The CDR3 is made up of 14 amino acids. Germline lookup yields CDR1 PRHDT and CDR2 FYEKMQ (reference sequence). V dropped 3 bases and J dropped 1 base, with 9 bases sitting between them. CDR3: CASSFAGGNTEAFF. Here the CDR3 DNA reads TGTGCCAGCAGCTTTGCCGGGGGGAACACTGAAGCTTTCTTT.

The chain has TRBV9 and TRBJ2-3; D might be TRBD1 (5 bases). Germline V lookup: CDR1 SGDLS, CDR2 YYNGEE. This CDR3 spans 16 amino acids. Trimming left V 3 bases short and J 0 bases short, with 14 bases between. The CDR3 bases are TGTGCCAGCAGCGCAGACAGTTCTACAAGCACAGATACGCAGTATTTT. Protein sequence: CASSADSSTSTDTQYF.